This passage covers 23 T cell receptor beta chains from one sample sequenced in a study of vaccination and CD4 T cells after COVID-19. Time point: late sampling 161 to 241 days after vaccination in a few convalescent patients. The treatment was: approximately 11-day PBMC culture with coronavirus spike peptide pools or control peptides (ViraFEST assay). These TCRs' antigens remain unknown. Cultured CD4+ T-cell DNA underwent Oncomine TCR Beta short-read sequencing. One entry per CDR3 protein, called by TCRdb with MiXCR from the PCR reads. The table records tens of thousands of distinct CDR3 sequences, 36% of them present only once. The sample consisted of CD4+ T cells from blood, cultured in vitro, taken about 7 months after SARS-CoV-2 vaccination. All receptors come from a human donor who had recovered from COVID-19.

This clonotype was picked up a small number of times. The chain carries TRBV2 and TRBJ2-1; D is perhaps TRBD2 (7 bases). The CDR3 contains 13 residues. V was pared by 4 bases and J by 9 bases, with 13 bases between. Per the germline V gene, CDR1 is SNHLY and CDR2 is FYNNEI. This CDR3 reads CASSVRGRGEQFF. For the CDR3, the DNA is TGTGCCAGCAGTGTGAGGGGGAGGGGTGAGCAGTTCTTC.

V and J are TRBV7-9 and TRBJ1-3; 8 nucleotides match TRBD1. Germline assignment: CDR1 SEHNR and CDR2 FQNEAQ (reference sequence). V lost 5 bases and J lost 4; bases outside the gene matches: 7. The CDR3 consists of 15 residues. The CDR3 DNA reads as TGTGCCAGCAGCGTCGGACAGGGCCCAGGAAACACCATATATTTT. Translating gives CASSVGQGPGNTIYF.

This clonotype has only a few counts. The gene calls are TRBV20-1 and TRBJ2-7; D gene unclear. The CDR3 consists of 12 residues. Germline V CDR1 and CDR2: DFQATT, SNEGSKA (reference sequence). Trimming cost V 7 bases and J 5 bases, with 15 bases left between them. CDR3 sequence (DNA): TGCAGTGGTACAGACGTTGGCGACGAGCAGTACTTC. The encoded protein is CSGTDVGDEQYF.

The J gene is TRBJ2-5, the V gene TRBV28; D gene uncertain. V lost 3 bases, J lost 7 bases, and 27 bases lay in between. The CDR3 has 18 amino acids. Germline values: CDR1 MDHEN, CDR2 SYDVKM. The CDR3 DNA is TGTGCCAGCAGTTTCCGCCCCACTTTGGTTATAGTTTTGGCGACCCAGTACTTC. As protein: CASSFRPTLVIVLATQYF.

This clonotype was detected a few times. The rearrangement uses TRBV6-1 and TRBJ1-5, with 7 bases identical to TRBD1. This CDR3 has 16 amino acids. Germline assignment: CDR1 MNHNS and CDR2 SASEGT. The J segment lost 0 bases and the V segment lost 7 bases, leaving 9 bases of the junction unmatched. CDR3 nucleotide sequence: TGTGCCAGCAACCGGCGGGGACAGAATAGCAATCAGCCCCAGCATTTT. The encoded protein is CASNRRGQNSNQPQHF.

V usage is TRBV7-9 and J usage is TRBJ2-2; D might be TRBD1 (5 bases). This CDR3 is built from 14 residues. The germline CDR1 and CDR2 sequences are SEHNR and FQNEAQ (reference sequence). The V gene lost 1 base and the J gene lost 3 bases, with 6 bases spanning the gap. The CDR3 bases are TGTGCCAGCAGCTTAGGGGGCTACACCGGGGAGCTGTTTTTT. Translating gives CASSLGGYTGELFF.

The chain has TRBV6-1 and TRBJ1-1; D gene unclear. V dropped 7 bases and J dropped 0 bases, with 6 bases sitting between them. Germline V CDR1 and CDR2: MNHNS, SASEGT. The CDR3 sequence is 12 residues long. CDR3 amino acids: CASTGVNTEAFF. CDR3 coding DNA: TGTGCCAGCACCGGTGTGAACACTGAAGCTTTCTTT.

The V and J genes are TRBV18 and TRBJ2-6; D may match TRBD1 or TRBD2 (5 bases each). Deletions cut 8 bases from V and 9 bases from J, with 14 bases between. The CDR3 is made up of 13 amino acids. CDR1 is KGHSH, CDR2 LQKENI, per germline. The CDR3 spells CASTRGKNNVLTF. Written as DNA, the CDR3 is TGTGCCAGCACTAGGGGTAAGAACAACGTCCTGACTTTC.

The genes are TRBV10-3 and TRBJ2-5; TRBD2 agrees at 12 bases. Germline trimming cut 0 bases from V and 1 base from J; bases unmatched to any gene: 6. Germline-derived CDR1 and CDR2 are ENHRY and SYGVKD. The CDR3 sequence is 18 residues long. The CDR3 is CAISESRLAGERQETQYF. CDR3 nucleotide sequence: TGTGCCATCAGTGAGTCAAGACTAGCGGGAGAGCGCCAAGAGACCCAGTACTTC.

The chain recombines TRBV29-1 with TRBJ2-7; TRBD1 matches at 8 bases. This CDR3 contains 13 residues. Germline CDR1 reads SQVTM; CDR2 reads ANQGSEA. V lost 3 bases, J lost 4 bases, and 5 bases stayed unmatched. CDR3 in amino acids: CSVEAGGGYEQYF. Here the CDR3 DNA reads TGCAGCGTTGAGGCAGGGGGCGGGTACGAGCAGTACTTC.

This clonotype appeared a few times. The chain uses TRBV2 and TRBJ1-2; 10 bases line up with TRBD1. The CDR3 runs 14 residues. The V and J ends lost 6 bases and 8 bases, in that order; junction bases with no gene match: 9. CDR1 and CDR2 (germline): SNHLY, FYNNEI. CDR3 sequence reads: CASRTGTGDFGYTF. Written as DNA, the CDR3 is TGTGCCAGCAGAACCGGGACAGGGGATTTCGGCTACACCTTC. The full variable domain, its missing parts supplied by reference TRBV2 and TRBJ1-2, is EPEVTQTPSHQVTQMGQEVILRCVPISNHLYFYWYRQILGQKVEFLVSFYNNEISEKSEIFDDQFSVERPDGSNFTLKIRSTKLEDSAMYFCASRTGTGDFGYTFGSGTRLTVV.

In this sample, this clonotype turned up a few times. J is TRBJ2-3 and V is TRBV28; 9 bases line up with TRBD1. With V trimmed by 3 bases and J by 7 bases, 8 bases remained unmatched. CDR3 length: 15 residues. CDR1 MDHEN and CDR2 SYDVKM come from the germline V gene. The CDR3 region has the DNA TGTGCCAGCAGTTTTTCCGGGACAGGGAGATATACGCAGTATTTT. Amino acid sequence: CASSFSGTGRYTQYF.

V and J are TRBV27 and TRBJ2-5, with TRBD1 matching over 7 bases. The length of the CDR3 is 15 residues. Germline CDR1 MNHEY, CDR2 SMNVEV (reference sequence). Germline trimming cut 5 bases from V and 2 bases from J; bases unmatched to any gene: 8. The CDR3 is CASSTSGTEQETQYF. The CDR3 DNA reads as TGTGCCAGCAGTACCTCCGGGACAGAACAAGAGACCCAGTACTTC.

J is TRBJ1-6 and V is TRBV5-4; the D gene is possibly TRBD1 (6 bases). The V gene's germline CDR1 is SGHNT and CDR2 YYREEE (reference sequence). V was trimmed by 4 bases and J by 7 bases, leaving 18 bases between them. The CDR3 consists of 16 residues. DNA for the CDR3: TGTGCCAGCAGCCCCTTAGGGGGGGGTGGCAATTCACCCCTCCACTTT. It specifies CASSPLGGGGNSPLHF.

The chain carries TRBV19 and TRBJ2-1; possibly TRBD1 or TRBD2 for D (6 bases each). The CDR3 is 17 residues long. The germline gives CDR1 LNHDA, CDR2 SQIVND (reference sequence). Between the trimmed V and J ends, which lost 9 bases and 0 bases, there was a span of 21 bases. The CDR3 DNA reads TGTGCCAGGCCCAAAACTAGGGGGGAGAGCTCCTACAATGAGCAGTTCTTC. This encodes CARPKTRGESSYNEQFF.

This clonotype was detected a few times. The chain has TRBV6-1 and TRBJ1-5; D perhaps matches TRBD1 (5 bases). Germline V gene sequence: CDR1 MNHNS, CDR2 SASEGT. V shed 7 bases and J shed 0 bases, with 10 bases lying between them. The CDR3 has 14 amino acids. CDR3 coding DNA: TGTGCCAGCAAACAGGATTATAGCAATCAGCCCCAGCATTTT. Encoded protein: CASKQDYSNQPQHF.

This rearrangement joins TRBV24-1 to TRBJ2-1, with TRBD1 matching over 8 bases. CDR3 size: 12 residues. The trim removed 2 bases at V and 15 bases at J, leaving 5 bases unmatched. Germline-derived CDR1 and CDR2 are KGHDR and SFDVKD. The CDR3 DNA sequence: TGTGCCACCAGTGATTCGGACAGGGCGGCGTTCTTC. Translation: CATSDSDRAAFF.

This rearrangement joins TRBV10-3 to TRBJ1-2; 9 bases line up with TRBD1. Germline trimming cut 5 bases from V and 2 bases from J; bases unmatched to any gene: 9. The germline gives CDR1 ENHRY, CDR2 SYGVKD. The CDR3 has 16 residues. The CDR3 DNA reads as TGTGCCATCAGTCTCACTTGGACAGGGGAAAACTATGGCTACACCTTC. This sequence encodes CAISLTWTGENYGYTF.

The chain carries TRBV20-1 and TRBJ1-2, with TRBD1 matching 8 bases. Germline loops: CDR1 DFQATT, CDR2 SNEGSKA (reference sequence). This CDR3 comprises 15 residues. J lost 3 bases, V lost 3 bases, and 9 bases had no gene match. The CDR3: CSARGPAGGYYGYTF. CDR3 bases: TGCAGTGCTAGGGGGCCGGCAGGGGGCTACTATGGCTACACCTTC.

CDR3 in DNA: TGTGCCAGCAGAGGGCAGGGTCACTACGAGCAGTACTTC. Translated: CASRGQGHYEQYF. The gene calls are TRBV28 and TRBJ2-7, with a weak D call TRBD1 (5 bases). The germline V and J ends were trimmed by 6 bases and 3 bases, with 12 bases remaining between them. CDR1 is MDHEN and CDR2 is SYDVKM in the germline V gene. The CDR3 runs 13 residues.

This chain joins TRBV19 and TRBJ2-1, with a possible D match to TRBD1 (5 bases). The germline CDR1 and CDR2 sequences are LNHDA and SQIVND (reference sequence). This CDR3 is 14 amino acids long. Trimming shortened V by 6 bases and J by 6 bases, and 15 bases separated the two germline ends. The CDR3 nucleotides are TGTGCCAGTAGACTGCAGGGATCGGGCAATGAGCAGTTCTTC. As protein: CASRLQGSGNEQFF.

This clonotype has a single count. This chain uses TRBV2 with TRBJ2-1; 13 bases are shared with TRBD2. Per the germline V gene, CDR1 is SNHLY and CDR2 is FYNNEI. The CDR3 covers 14 residues. V lost 8 bases and J lost 6; bases outside the gene matches: 4. CDR3 coding DNA: TGTGCCAGCGCCGGGACTAGCGGGATCAATGAGCAGTTCTTC. As protein: CASAGTSGINEQFF.

This clonotype was detected only a few times. J is TRBJ2-1 and V is TRBV15; TRBD1 matches at 7 bases. The CDR3 loop spans 16 amino acids. V lost 3 bases to trimming and J lost 0 bases; unmatched junction nucleotides: 5. CDR1 is LNHNV and CDR2 is YYDKDF in the germline V gene (reference sequence). CDR3 nucleotides: TGTGCCACCAGCAGTCGACAGGGAGTCTCCTACAATGAGCAGTTCTTC. This encodes CATSSRQGVSYNEQFF. The variable domain in full, completed from reference TRBV15 and TRBJ2-1, reads DAMVIQNPRYQVTQFGKPVTLSCSQTLNHNVMYWYQQKSSQAPKLLFHYYDKDFNNEADTPDNFQSRRPNTSFCFLDIRSPGLGDTAMYLCATSSRQGVSYNEQFFGPGTRLTVL.